This T cell receptor beta chain appears in the sequencing data of a study of CD8+ T cells in alopecia areata. The study's findings and limits: It was lesional scalp, especially alopecia totalis/universalis, that showed higher clonality than normal scalp.

TCR sequencing used cDNA made by reverse transcription of extracted RNA. Sequencing used immunoSEQ multiplex PCR; TCRdb keeps in-frame clones, though not all of them. The sample lists over 200,000 clones, 50% to 70% seen once, with 0.45% in the top ten. This clone appeared a few times. Its antigen remains unknown. Germline CDR1 and CDR2: SGHRS and YFSETQ. There are 14 residues in the CDR3. The ends were cut back, 0 bases at V and 4 bases at J, with 10 bases in the middle. The chain recombines TRBV5-1 with TRBJ1-2; possibly TRBD1 for D (5 bases). The sequencing here drew on CD4+ T cells sorted from blood, taken at week 0. The clonotype comes from a human donor with alopecia areata. This chain's CDR3 is CASSLGDSSYGYTF. The CDR3 bases are TGCGCCAGCAGCTTGGGGGACTCGAGCTATGGCTACACCTTC.